These 21 T cell receptor beta chains originate from one sample sequenced in a study of Ad26.COV2.S vaccination and SARS-CoV-2 variants (dated by TCRdb to the early 2020s). The treatment or condition label here, explained by the study, means: some 20 received Ad26.COV2.S at low or high dose, single or two shots; a few received placebo; per-sample allocation not given. Repertoires of vaccine and placebo recipients were sequenced from samples collected on day 63 after the first injection. Libraries were built with the immunoSEQ multiplex PCR assay. This immuneACCESS table, as held by TCRdb, lists in-frame sequences with V and J called but not all clones. Of the missing ones, under half trace to an unresolved V gene in checked studies; the others have no known cause. Recorded for this sample are hundreds of thousands of clones; about 89% of them occurred a single time. The top ten clonotypes cover about 1.5% of the sample.

Sequenced material: peripheral blood, taken in a trial of Ad26.COV2.S vaccine versus placebo. These receptors were taken from a person aged 18-65 years who received the Ad26.COV2.S COVID-19 vaccine or a placebo.

For this clone: Other nucleotide sequences in the sample specify the same CDR3. The J gene is TRBJ2-1, the V gene TRBV24-1, with D unresolved. This CDR3 is 12 amino acids long. Germline assignment: CDR1 KGHDR and CDR2 SFDVKD. The V and J ends lost 4 bases and 3 bases respectively, with 3 bases between them. For the CDR3, the DNA is TGTGCCACCAGTGACAGCTACAATGAGCAGTTCTTC. Its translation is CATSDSYNEQFF.

This chain connects TRBV6-1 to TRBJ2-4; TRBD1 or TRBD2 may be the D gene (5 bases each). The V and J ends lost 3 bases and 7 bases respectively, with 13 bases between them. The germline CDR1 and CDR2 sequences are MNHNS and SASEGT. This CDR3 is built from 14 residues. In DNA, the CDR3 is TGTGCCAGCAGTGAGGAGGTCGAGGGGAACATTCAGTACTTC. This translates into CASSEEVEGNIQYF.

V usage is TRBV29-1 and J usage is TRBJ2-3; the D gene could be TRBD1 or TRBD2 (5 bases each). This CDR3 region has 15 residues. Germline V gene sequence: CDR1 SQVTM, CDR2 ANQGSEA. The V end was cut by 5 bases, the J end by 0 bases, with 15 bases between. This chain's CDR3 is CSVTGTEASTDTQYF. In DNA, the CDR3 is TGCAGCGTTACCGGGACCGAGGCTAGCACAGATACGCAGTATTTT.

The chain joins TRBV7-2 to TRBJ1-2, with D possibly being TRBD1 (5 bases). This CDR3 has 16 amino acids. Germline loops: CDR1 SGHTA, CDR2 FQGNSA. V gave up 5 bases and J gave up 4 bases, with 20 bases separating them. The CDR3 sequence: CASSTPGGGGTYGYTF. Written as DNA, the CDR3 is TGTGCCAGCAGCACTCCCGGAGGCGGAGGGACCTATGGCTACACCTTC.

The chain has TRBV15 and TRBJ2-7; no firm D call. Per germline, CDR1 LNHNV and CDR2 YYDKDF (reference sequence). This CDR3 has 14 residues. V was clipped by 1 base and J by 4 bases, with 11 bases between them. The CDR3 loop is CATSRGPIEYEQYF. DNA for the CDR3: TGTGCCACCAGCAGAGGCCCGATCGAATACGAGCAGTACTTC.

The chain has TRBV4-1 and TRBJ2-6; 9 bases are a match to TRBD2. The CDR3 loop spans 18 amino acids. The V gene end was trimmed by 3 bases and the J gene end by 1 base; junction bases not matched to a gene: 7. The germline CDR1 and CDR2 sequences are MGHRA and YSYEKL. CDR3 in amino acids: CASSQRASGASGANVLTF. The CDR3 coding sequence is TGCGCCAGCAGCCAGAGGGCTAGCGGGGCTTCTGGGGCCAACGTCCTGACTTTC.

The chain has TRBV10-3 and TRBJ1-2; TRBD1 is a possible D gene (6 bases). V was cut by 1 base and J by 2 bases, with 8 bases left in between. Germline loops: CDR1 ENHRY, CDR2 SYGVKD. CDR3 length equals 14 residues. The CDR3 bases are TGTGCCATCAGTGAGTACACAGGGAACTATGGCTACACCTTC. This gives the protein CAISEYTGNYGYTF.

The chain uses TRBV18 and TRBJ2-3; TRBD1 matches at 7 bases. The germline CDR1 and CDR2 sequences are KGHSH and LQKENI. The length of the CDR3 is 14 residues. Trimming at V came to 1 base and at J to 4 bases, leaving 2 bases not matched to a gene. CDR3 sequence reads: CASSPQGGPDTQYF. For the CDR3, the DNA is TGTGCCAGCTCACCACAAGGGGGCCCAGATACGCAGTATTTT. The complete variable domain, with remaining parts taken from reference TRBV18 and TRBJ2-3, reads NAGVMQNPRHLVRRRGQEARLRCSPMKGHSHVYWYRQLPEEGLKFMVYLQKENIIDESGMPKERFSAEFPKEGPSILRIQQVVRGDSAAYFCASSPQGGPDTQYFGPGTRLTVL.

This rearrangement joins TRBV7-2 to TRBJ2-3, with TRBD2 as a possible D gene (5 bases). The length of the CDR3 is 17 residues. Germline V gives CDR1 SGHTA, CDR2 FQGNSA. The V gene lost 5 bases and the J gene lost 6 bases, with 24 bases spanning the gap. The DNA of the CDR3 is TGTGCCAGCAGCCATAGACGGCTAGCACTAGAAACGGATACGCAGTATTTT. This encodes CASSHRRLALETDTQYF.

The chain is built from TRBV5-5 and TRBJ2-3; no firm D call. V lost 0 bases and J 9 bases, leaving 8 bases between the germline ends. Germline CDR1 is SGHKS and CDR2 is YYEKEE (reference sequence). CDR3 length equals 12 residues. The CDR3 loop is CASSLAPATQYF. For the CDR3, the DNA is TGTGCCAGCAGCTTGGCCCCGGCGACGCAGTATTTT.

This clone has just one count. This sequence joins TRBV5-4 and TRBJ2-7; 8 nucleotides align to TRBD1. Germline trimming cut 3 bases from V and 0 bases from J; bases unmatched to any gene: 5. The CDR3 consists of 15 residues. Germline V gene lookup returns CDR1 SGHNT and CDR2 YYREEE (reference sequence). DNA for the CDR3: TGTGCCAGCAGCTCGCCGGGACAGGACTCCTACGAGCAGTACTTC. This codes for CASSSPGQDSYEQYF.

This rearrangement joins TRBV4-2 to TRBJ2-2; TRBD1 matches 7 bases. V was clipped by 0 bases and J by 5 bases; unmatched bases: 6. The CDR3 runs to 16 residues. CDR1 is LGHNA, CDR2 YNFKEQ, per germline. The CDR3 sequence: CASSQDPGQATGELFF. CDR3 nucleotide sequence: TGTGCCAGCAGCCAAGATCCAGGACAGGCTACCGGGGAGCTGTTTTTT.

The chain joins TRBV21-1 to TRBJ1-5. TRBV21-1 is termed a pseudogene. This CDR3 has 13 residues. The CDR3 reads CARTRDGNQPQHF. The CDR3 DNA reads TGTGCCCGAACAAGGGACGGCAATCAGCCCCAGCATTTT.

The V gene is TRBV6-1, the J gene TRBJ1-3; possibly TRBD1 for D (5 bases). Looked up from germline, CDR1 is MNHNS and CDR2 is SASEGT. The CDR3 loop spans 16 amino acids. V was clipped by 2 bases and J by 0 bases, with 11 bases between them. The CDR3 loop is CASSERGGFSGNTIYF. The CDR3 coding sequence is TGTGCCAGCAGTGAAAGGGGAGGCTTCTCTGGAAACACCATATATTTT.

The chain employs TRBV24-1 and TRBJ2-2; D may correspond to TRBD1 or TRBD2 (7 bases each). Germline CDR1 and CDR2: KGHDR and SFDVKD. This CDR3 comprises 16 residues. Trimming took off 7 bases at V and 7 bases at J, with 21 bases between the two ends. The CDR3 DNA reads as TGTGCCACCAGCAACAGGGGAAGCGGGAAGATCGGGGAGCTGTTTTTT. It specifies CATSNRGSGKIGELFF.

The chain links TRBV10-3 to TRBJ2-3; D possibly matches TRBD1 or TRBD2 (6 bases each). CDR1 ENHRY and CDR2 SYGVKD come from the germline V gene. The CDR3 consists of 15 residues. Trimming took 7 bases from V and 4 from J, leaving 18 bases between them. Written as DNA, the CDR3 is TGTGCCATCACTCCCCGGGCAAGGGGGGCAGATACGCAGTATTTT. This sequence encodes CAITPRARGADTQYF.

Here the CDR3 reads CASSLLAGGRYEQYF. DNA for the CDR3: TGCGCCAGCAGCTTGTTGGCGGGGGGCCGGTACGAGCAGTACTTC. The chain recombines TRBV5-1 with TRBJ2-7; 8 bases agree with TRBD2. This CDR3 is built from 15 residues. V lost 1 base to trimming and J lost 4 bases; unmatched junction nucleotides: 7. CDR1 and CDR2 (germline): SGHRS, YFSETQ.

The chain couples TRBV18 to TRBJ2-7; the D call may be TRBD1 or TRBD2 (5 bases each). Between the trimmed V and J ends, which lost 4 bases and 3 bases, there was a span of 16 bases. Germline V gene lookup returns CDR1 KGHSH and CDR2 LQKENI. The CDR3 is 15 amino acids. The CDR3 region is CASSLRGVTLYEQYF. The CDR3 DNA follows: TGTGCCAGCTCACTGCGAGGGGTTACCCTCTACGAGCAGTACTTC.

This chain links TRBV6-2 or TRBV6-3 with TRBJ2-7; the D gene is possibly TRBD2 (6 bases). Germline V lookup: CDR1 MNHEY, CDR2 SVGEGT. This CDR3 contains 16 residues. V shed 5 bases and J shed 0 bases, with 17 bases lying between them. As DNA, the CDR3 is TGTGCCAGCAGTCCGTCGACGGGACTCGACTCCTACGAGCAGTACTTC. It codes for CASSPSTGLDSYEQYF.

This clone came up once. This chain connects TRBV6-5 to TRBJ1-2, with a tentative D call TRBD1 (5 bases). Germline V gene lookup returns CDR1 MNHEY and CDR2 SVGAGI. This CDR3 contains 14 residues. The V and J ends lost 6 bases and 4 bases respectively, with 15 bases between them. The CDR3 protein is CASSPPGGGYGYTF. CDR3 sequence (DNA): TGTGCCAGCAGCCCCCCGGGGGGAGGCTATGGCTACACCTTC.

The chain recombines TRBV6-5 with TRBJ2-7; D ambiguous. V was trimmed by 5 bases and J by 5 bases, leaving 10 bases between them. CDR1 and CDR2 from the germline V gene are MNHEY and SVGAGI. There are 12 residues in the CDR3. The CDR3 here is CASSPRRNEQYF. The CDR3 DNA follows: TGTGCCAGCAGTCCCCGCCGAAACGAGCAGTACTTC.